A single sample is the source of the 27 T cell receptor beta chains below, sequenced in a study of Graves' ophthalmopathy and Graves' hyperthyroidism. RNA transcripts served as template for amplifying TCR beta CDR3 sequences. Amplification began with first-round RT-PCR using HTBI primers, then second-round multiplex PCR was performed. MiXCR, run by TCRdb on the multiplex PCR reads, gives a single entry per CDR3 protein. The table has fewer than 650,000 distinct CDR3 sequences, roughly 20% seen once. Sequencing input: peripheral blood. Receptor source: a woman younger than 30 with stable Graves' hyperthyroidism. Some clones in this sample may be carry-over from other donors' samples.

The genes are TRBV19 and TRBJ2-6; the D gene is possibly TRBD1 (6 bases). The germline gives CDR1 LNHDA, CDR2 SQIVND (reference sequence). This CDR3 spans 16 amino acids. Trimming removed 6 bases from V and 4 bases from J, with 16 bases in between. The CDR3 is CASSLGQPAGANVLTF. CDR3 sequence (DNA): TGTGCCAGTAGCCTCGGACAGCCGGCAGGGGCCAACGTCCTGACTTTC.

The sample holds many counts of this clonotype. The chain is built from TRBV29-1 and TRBJ2-4; weak D call: TRBD2 (5 bases). This CDR3 has 12 amino acids. The V and J ends lost 8 bases and 8 bases respectively, with 16 bases between them. CDR1 is SQVTM and CDR2 is ANQGSEA in the germline V gene. Written as DNA, the CDR3 is TGCAGCCTCCGGGATTATTGGGACATTCAGTACTTC. This translates into CSLRDYWDIQYF.

This clonotype has a handful of counts. The chain carries TRBV20-1 and TRBJ2-5, with TRBD2 matching 12 bases. The junction had 4 bases not matched to a gene; V was cut back by 1 base and J by 1 base. This CDR3 region has 16 residues. Germline V gene data show CDR1 as DFQATT and CDR2 as SNEGSKA (reference sequence). DNA of the CDR3: TGCAGTGCTAGAGTTACTAGCGGGGGGTTCCAAGAGACCCAGTACTTC. It yields the protein CSARVTSGGFQETQYF.

Ten or more counts support this clonotype. The chain recombines TRBV30 with TRBJ1-2, with D hard to call. CDR3 length: 11 residues. Trimming removed 8 bases at V and 8 bases at J, with 15 bases between. Germline CDR1 and CDR2: GTSNPN and SVGIG (reference sequence). CDR3 nucleotide sequence: TGTGCCCAACAGAGGTCTCGCGGCTACACCTTC. Protein: CAQQRSRGYTF.

This clonotype occurred many times. This chain links TRBV29-1 with TRBJ2-7, with 10 bases lining up with TRBD1. The CDR3 runs 15 residues. The V segment lost 2 bases and the J segment 9 bases; nucleotides outside the gene matches: 13. From germline, CDR1 is SQVTM and CDR2 ANQGSEA. CDR3 nucleotides: TGCAGCGTTGAAATGGGGGACAGGGGTTGGATTAGGCAGTACTTC. Residues: CSVEMGDRGWIRQYF.

V usage is TRBV19 and J usage is TRBJ1-1, with D unclear. This CDR3 contains 13 residues. Germline values: CDR1 LNHDA, CDR2 SQIVND (reference sequence). Trimming removed 3 bases from V and 3 bases from J, with 8 bases in between. CDR3 in amino acids: CASSMVRDTEAFF. DNA for the CDR3: TGTGCCAGTAGTATGGTCAGAGACACTGAAGCTTTCTTT.

The genes are TRBV30 and TRBJ1-1; weak D call: TRBD1 (5 bases). The CDR3 covers 11 residues. Germline loops: CDR1 GTSNPN, CDR2 SVGIG (reference sequence). V lost 1 base to trimming and J lost 11 bases, with 11 bases between them. CDR3 region: CAWSDLGLAFF. The CDR3 DNA reads TGTGCCTGGAGTGACCTGGGGCTTGCTTTCTTT.

This clonotype was detected many times. The chain combines TRBV20-1 with TRBJ2-7, with 9 nucleotides matching TRBD1. There are 13 residues in the CDR3. Germline assignment: CDR1 DFQATT and CDR2 SNEGSKA (reference sequence). With V trimmed by 7 bases and J by 3 bases, 7 bases remained unmatched. The CDR3 spells CSVRDREFYEQYF. In nucleotides, the CDR3 is TGCAGTGTCCGGGACAGGGAATTCTACGAGCAGTACTTC.

This clonotype was observed a handful of times. The chain joins TRBV6-1 to TRBJ2-3; TRBD2 aligns across 10 bases. There are 15 residues in the CDR3. Germline CDR1 and CDR2: MNHNS and SASEGT. Trimming removed 6 bases from V and 3 bases from J; junction bases left unmatched: 6. The CDR3 protein is CASRASGSVTDTQYF. The CDR3 region has the DNA TGTGCCAGCAGGGCTAGCGGGAGTGTAACAGATACGCAGTATTTT.

This clonotype was seen ten or more times. This chain uses TRBV20-1 with TRBJ2-2; D not certain. This CDR3 spans 14 amino acids. Germline CDR1 and CDR2: DFQATT and SNEGSKA (reference sequence). The V and J ends lost 1 base and 2 bases respectively, with 8 bases between them. The DNA for the CDR3 is TGCAGTGCTAGAGCGGTTCAAAACACCGGGGAGCTGTTTTTT. It yields the protein CSARAVQNTGELFF.

This clonotype was counted once. This rearrangement joins TRBV7-2 to TRBJ2-3; D is unresolved. Germline CDR1 is SGHTA and CDR2 is FQGNSA. The CDR3 is made up of 13 amino acids. V gave up 4 bases and J gave up 4 bases, with 9 bases separating them. CDR3 protein: CASSSPGADTQYF. CDR3 nucleotides: TGTGCCAGCAGCTCCCCGGGCGCAGATACGCAGTATTTT.

This clonotype has a count of ten or more. The chain couples TRBV27 to TRBJ2-7; possible D gene TRBD1, 5 bases. V dropped 6 bases and J dropped 2 bases, with 14 bases sitting between them. This CDR3 is built from 14 residues. CDR1 is MNHEY and CDR2 is SMNVEV in the germline V gene (reference sequence). CDR3 sequence: CASSARAIPYEQYF. The DNA for the CDR3 is TGTGCCAGCAGCGCCAGGGCGATCCCCTACGAGCAGTACTTC.

V gene TRBV5-1 combines with J gene TRBJ2-2; the D is unclear. Trimming cost V 1 base and J 1 base, with 11 bases left between them. The CDR3 loop spans 16 amino acids. Germline CDR1 and CDR2: SGHRS and YFSETQ. Written as DNA, the CDR3 is TGCGCCAGCAGCTTGAGGCCTAACGAGAACACCGGGGAGCTGTTTTTT. Translated, it gives CASSLRPNENTGELFF.

This clonotype came up many times. The rearrangement joins TRBV7-2 to TRBJ2-3, with D maybe TRBD2 (6 bases). The CDR3 spans 12 residues. V gave up 5 bases and J gave up 8 bases, with 11 bases separating them. Germline V gives CDR1 SGHTA, CDR2 FQGNSA. CDR3 nucleotide sequence: TGTGCCAGCAGCCTGTTGGGGGGTACGCAGTATTTT. Translating gives CASSLLGGTQYF.

This clonotype showed up many times. The gene calls are TRBV29-1 and TRBJ1-2, with a weak D call TRBD1 (5 bases). CDR1 and CDR2 from the germline V gene are SQVTM and ANQGSEA. The CDR3 consists of 13 residues. Trimming left V 7 bases short and J 3 bases short, with 15 bases between. The DNA of the CDR3 is TGCAGCGCGGGGCCTCGTAGCGACTATGGCTACACCTTC. Encoded protein: CSAGPRSDYGYTF.

This clonotype was found many times. V and J are TRBV12-3 or TRBV12-4 and TRBJ1-2; D call uncertain. The ends were cut back, 4 bases at V and 3 bases at J, with 12 bases in the middle. The CDR3 covers 14 residues. CDR3 sequence: CASSYDPGDYGYTF. CDR3 in DNA: TGTGCCAGCAGTTATGACCCTGGGGACTATGGCTACACCTTC.

The chain carries TRBV24-1 and TRBJ2-5, with TRBD2 matching over 8 bases. Germline-derived CDR1 and CDR2 are KGHDR and SFDVKD. This CDR3 comprises 15 residues. V shed 4 bases and J 4 bases; nucleotides not matched to a gene: 7. The CDR3 DNA reads as TGTGCCACCAGTGACATCAGCGGGAGTGGAGAGACCCAGTACTTC. It specifies CATSDISGSGETQYF.

This clonotype was observed at least ten times. The chain combines TRBV12-3 or TRBV12-4 with TRBJ2-5; TRBD2 aligns across 7 bases. The CDR3 loop spans 15 amino acids. With 5 bases clipped from V and 0 bases from J, the junction kept 6 bases outside the gene matches. As DNA, the CDR3 is TGTGCCAGCAGTACTCGGGGGAGGGACCAAGAGACCCAGTACTTC. The encoded protein is CASSTRGRDQETQYF.

This clonotype was seen at least ten times. The gene calls are TRBV6-1 and TRBJ1-5; no clear D. Germline V gene data show CDR1 as MNHNS and CDR2 as SASEGT. The length of the CDR3 is 14 residues. V was cut by 3 bases and J by 0 bases, with 6 bases left in between. DNA of the CDR3: TGTGCCAGCAGTGAGTTTGATAGCAATCAGCCCCAGCATTTT. Its translation: CASSEFDSNQPQHF.

The sample holds many counts of this clonotype. The gene calls are TRBV28 and TRBJ1-5; tentatively, D is TRBD1 (6 bases). The CDR3 contains 15 residues. Trimming removed 2 bases at V and 9 bases at J, with 17 bases between. The germline V gene has CDR1 MDHEN and CDR2 SYDVKM. The CDR3, as DNA: TGTGCCAGCAGTTTACGTGACAGGCCGAGCCTGCCCCAGCATTTT. As protein: CASSLRDRPSLPQHF.

This clonotype has at least ten counts. The chain has TRBV12-3 or TRBV12-4 and TRBJ2-7; D not resolved. The CDR3 extends over 13 amino acids. With 6 bases removed from V and 4 bases from J, the gap between germline ends came to 13 bases. The CDR3 DNA follows: TGTGCCAGCAGACCTTTAGACGGGTACGAGCAGTACTTC. It specifies CASRPLDGYEQYF.

On this clonotype itself: A read error is possible here, since a much larger clone lies one base away. The CDR3 region has the DNA TGCAGTGCTAGATACGGCGGGGGGGCCGTGGAGACCCGGTACTTC. This encodes CSARYGGGAVETRYF. The V and J genes are TRBV20-1 and TRBJ2-5, with 9 bases aligning to TRBD2. Per the germline V gene, CDR1 is DFQATT and CDR2 is SNEGSKA (reference sequence). CDR3 size: 15 residues.

This clonotype has a count of ten or more. This chain joins TRBV2 and TRBJ1-5; D gene ambiguous. The CDR3 is made up of 15 amino acids. Between the trimmed V and J ends, which lost 5 bases and 2 bases, there was a span of 13 bases. Germline CDR1 reads SNHLY; CDR2 reads FYNNEI. The CDR3 loop reads CASSNGQYGNQPQHF. The CDR3 region has the DNA TGTGCCAGCAGTAACGGGCAGTATGGCAATCAGCCCCAGCATTTT.

This clonotype has a count of ten or more. The chain joins TRBV6-1 to TRBJ2-7; unclear D gene. Germline V gene sequence: CDR1 MNHNS, CDR2 SASEGT. This CDR3 has 13 residues. V gave up 1 base and J gave up 0 bases, with 4 bases separating them. The CDR3 here is CASSEEASYEQYF. Written as DNA, the CDR3 is TGTGCCAGCAGTGAAGAAGCCTCCTACGAGCAGTACTTC.

CDR3 sequence: CASRPQGAEETQYF. The CDR3 DNA follows: TGTGCCAGCAGACCCCAGGGGGCTGAGGAGACCCAGTACTTC. The chain carries TRBV6-1 and TRBJ2-5; 8 bases line up with TRBD1. Unmatched junction bases numbered 8, after V lost 6 bases and J lost 5 bases. Germline V gives CDR1 MNHNS, CDR2 SASEGT. CDR3 length: 14 residues.

This clonotype was recorded at least ten times. This chain connects TRBV20-1 to TRBJ2-5; 9 nucleotides agree with TRBD2. Germline V gene data show CDR1 as DFQATT and CDR2 as SNEGSKA (reference sequence). The CDR3 contains 16 residues. V was clipped by 6 bases and J by 1 base; unmatched bases: 12. CDR3 sequence: CSATWALAGSQETQYF. In DNA, the CDR3 is TGCAGTGCAACATGGGCCCTAGCGGGGAGCCAAGAGACCCAGTACTTC.

This clonotype appeared many times. This chain connects TRBV11-2 to TRBJ1-6; TRBD1 agrees at 7 bases. The V gene end was trimmed by 0 bases and the J gene end by 6 bases; junction bases not matched to a gene: 5. Germline lookup yields CDR1 SGHAT and CDR2 FQNNGV. The CDR3 is 16 amino acids. The CDR3 coding sequence is TGTGCCAGCAGCTTAGATGACAGGGCGAGTAATTCACCCCTCCACTTT. It specifies CASSLDDRASNSPLHF.